A selection of T cell receptor beta chains follows, all from one sample in a study of T cell responses to AZD1222 COVID-19 vaccine. The data were produced by immunoSEQ multiplex PCR, yet TCRdb's version contains in-frame clones alone and is incomplete. Altogether tens of thousands of clones are present, 88% being singletons, with the ten largest covering 26%. The sample in question was peripheral blood, obtained 28 days after the second dose of the MenACWY control vaccine. Receptor source: an adult who received the MenACWY meningococcal vaccine as a control. The CDR3 runs from the conserved cysteine through the conserved F or W. The order of the fields is CDR3 length, V gene, D gene, CDR3 protein. D genes are given only for firm matches.

CDR3 length: 17
V gene: TRBV19
D gene: -
CDR3 protein: CASSISDSSNSNQPQHF

CDR3 length: 16
V gene: TRBV5-1
D gene: -
CDR3 protein: CASSSGESAATDTQYF

CDR3 length: 13
V gene: TRBV29-1
D gene: TRBD2
CDR3 protein: CSVRRLAGETQYF

CDR3 length: 13
V gene: TRBV19
D gene: TRBD1
CDR3 protein: CASSIRDSYEQYF

CDR3 length: 17
V gene: TRBV19
D gene: -
CDR3 protein: CASKGGMWNLDTDTQYF

CDR3 length: 14
V gene: TRBV27
D gene: -
CDR3 protein: CASSLGGAEQPQHF

CDR3 length: 14
V gene: TRBV5-1
D gene: -
CDR3 protein: CASSPPSDYNEQFF

CDR3 length: 17
V gene: TRBV11-2
D gene: -
CDR3 protein: CASSLRAGLSSTGELFF

CDR3 length: 12
V gene: TRBV2
D gene: -
CDR3 protein: CASSRETYEQYF

CDR3 length: 12
V gene: TRBV29-1
D gene: -
CDR3 protein: CSVDKVGETQYF

CDR3 length: 14
V gene: TRBV28
D gene: -
CDR3 protein: CATRGVLAKNIQYF

CDR3 length: 17
V gene: TRBV27
D gene: TRBD1
CDR3 protein: CASSQIPQGANTGELFF

CDR3 length: 14
V gene: TRBV5-4
D gene: TRBD1
CDR3 protein: CASSLEDREETQYF

CDR3 length: 13
V gene: TRBV19
D gene: -
CDR3 protein: CASNPISGTEAFF